Following are 25 T cell receptor beta chains from one sample sequenced in a study of T-cell memory formation after mild COVID-19. TCRdb analysed the 5' RACE reads with MiXCR anew, one entry per CDR3 protein. This table holds roughly 380,000 distinct CDR3 sequences, under 30% found once. Sequencing was carried out using PBMCs or a T cell subset sorted from them (not recorded which). These receptors were obtained from an adult woman who had mild COVID-19 (a few samples of this study predate the infection). Cell type and time point are not known.

This clonotype has more than one count but fewer than ten. The CDR3 DNA sequence: TGCAGTGCGCCCATCCGGGGCCAGAGGGAGACCCAGTACTTC. It yields the protein CSAPIRGQRETQYF. The chain joins TRBV20-1 to TRBJ2-5; tentatively, D is TRBD1 or TRBD2 (5 bases each). Germline CDR1 and CDR2: DFQATT and SNEGSKA (reference sequence). Trimming pared 6 bases from V and 5 bases from J, leaving 19 bases between. The CDR3 extends over 14 amino acids.

This clonotype was counted between two and nine times. The V gene is TRBV5-1, the J gene TRBJ2-3; D possibly corresponds to TRBD2 (6 bases). Trimming took off 1 base at V and 0 bases at J, with 9 bases between the two ends. The germline gives CDR1 SGHRS, CDR2 YFSETQ. The length of the CDR3 is 15 residues. The CDR3 protein is CASSLTGTSTDTQYF. CDR3 DNA: TGCGCCAGCAGCTTGACCGGGACTAGCACAGATACGCAGTATTTT.

The chain recombines TRBV3-1 with TRBJ2-5; 8 positions agree with TRBD1. V trimming: 0 bases; J trimming: 5 bases; junction bases outside the gene matches: 11. Germline V gene sequence: CDR1 LGHDT, CDR2 YNNKEL (reference sequence). The CDR3 totals 17 residues. In DNA form, the CDR3 reads TGTGCCAGCAGCCAAGAAGCAGGGGGCTTCGACGGGGAGACCCAGTACTTC. Its protein is CASSQEAGGFDGETQYF.

CDR3 residues: CASSLPRPESSGRAGTDTQYF. The CDR3 DNA follows: TGTGCCAGCAGCTTACCGCGCCCTGAGTCTAGCGGGAGGGCTGGTACAGATACGCAGTATTTT. The V call is TRBV7-9, the J call TRBJ2-3, with 12 bases that match TRBD2. CDR3 length: 21 residues. Germline lookup yields CDR1 SEHNR and CDR2 FQNEAQ (reference sequence). Germline trimming cut 2 bases from V and 3 bases from J; bases unmatched to any gene: 18.

The chain uses TRBV15 and TRBJ1-5; 10 bases agree with TRBD1. V dropped 1 base and J dropped 4; count of bases not matched to a gene: 1. The CDR3 extends over 15 amino acids. CDR1 is LNHNV and CDR2 is YYDKDF in the germline V gene (reference sequence). In nucleotides, the CDR3 is TGTGCCACCAGCAGAGGGACAGGGGGAAATCAGCCCCAGCATTTT. This encodes CATSRGTGGNQPQHF. The full variable domain, completed using reference TRBV15 and TRBJ1-5, is DAMVIQNPRYQVTQFGKPVTLSCSQTLNHNVMYWYQQKSSQAPKLLFHYYDKDFNNEADTPDNFQSRRPNTSFCFLDIRSPGLGDTAMYLCATSRGTGGNQPQHFGDGTRLSIL.

This clonotype showed up just a few times. The chain links TRBV11-2 to TRBJ2-4, with TRBD1 as a possible D gene (5 bases). CDR1 is SGHAT and CDR2 is FQNNGV in the germline V gene. The CDR3 loop spans 15 amino acids. V was clipped by 1 base and J by 10 bases, with 17 bases between them. This chain's CDR3 is CASSLVQGPPDIQYF. CDR3 DNA sequence: TGTGCCAGCAGCTTAGTCCAGGGCCCTCCAGATATTCAGTACTTC.

This clonotype was seen only a few times. The rearrangement joins TRBV11-2 to TRBJ2-7, with no clear D. There are 13 residues in the CDR3. Germline V CDR1 and CDR2: SGHAT, FQNNGV. V lost 4 bases and J 4 bases, leaving 11 bases between the germline ends. CDR3 in DNA: TGTGCCAGCAGCTCCCCCGGACGGTACGAGCAGTACTTC. Its translation is CASSSPGRYEQYF.

This clonotype has only a few counts. The J gene is TRBJ2-1, the V gene TRBV20-1; 8 positions agree with TRBD1. The trim removed 5 bases at V and 5 bases at J, leaving 8 bases unmatched. CDR3 length equals 14 residues. The germline V gene has CDR1 DFQATT and CDR2 SNEGSKA (reference sequence). The CDR3 nucleotides read TGCAGTGCTTCCCCTCCGGGACAGGACAATGAGCAGTTCTTC. This encodes CSASPPGQDNEQFF.

This chain links TRBV29-1 with TRBJ2-1, with TRBD2 as a possible D gene (5 bases). Germline V lookup: CDR1 SQVTM, CDR2 ANQGSEA. This CDR3 is built from 12 residues. Trimming removed 2 bases from V and 9 bases from J, with 11 bases in between. The CDR3 loop is CSVELGRGEQFF. In DNA form, the CDR3 reads TGCAGCGTTGAATTGGGGAGAGGTGAGCAGTTCTTC.

This chain joins TRBV5-1 and TRBJ2-5, with TRBD1 identical over 11 bases. After removal of 4 bases from V and 3 bases from J, the junction contained 5 bases not matched to a gene. The V gene's germline CDR1 is SGHRS and CDR2 YFSETQ. The CDR3 is 15 residues long. CDR3 amino acids: CASSELGQGEETQYF. The CDR3 DNA reads TGCGCCAGCAGCGAATTGGGACAGGGGGAAGAGACCCAGTACTTC. Combining the CDR3 with reference TRBV5-1 and TRBJ2-5 gives the whole variable domain KAGVTQTPRYLIKTRGQQVTLSCSPISGHRSVSWYQQTPGQGLQFLFEYFSETQRNKGNFPGRFSGRQFSNSRSEMNVSTLELGDSALYLCASSELGQGEETQYFGPGTRLLVL.

The CDR3, as DNA: TGCGCCAGCAGTCGGTCCAGCGGGGCAGAGACCCAGTACTTC. It specifies CASSRSSGAETQYF. This chain links TRBV4-1 with TRBJ2-5; 7 bases line up with TRBD2. Trimming cost V 6 bases and J 4 bases; bases outside gene matches: 8. Germline CDR1 and CDR2: MGHRA and YSYEKL. The CDR3 loop spans 14 amino acids.

This clonotype appeared a few times. The chain is built from TRBV27 and TRBJ2-7; no firm D call. The V and J ends lost 4 bases and 2 bases respectively, with 9 bases between them. CDR3 size: 13 residues. Germline assignment: CDR1 MNHEY and CDR2 SMNVEV (reference sequence). CDR3 sequence reads: CASSSGSTYEQYF. CDR3 DNA sequence: TGTGCCAGCAGTTCCGGATCGACCTACGAGCAGTACTTC.

This clonotype was observed a handful of times. This chain connects TRBV7-3 to TRBJ2-1; 7 positions match TRBD2. Germline values: CDR1 SGHTA, CDR2 FQGTGA. The CDR3 length is 13 residues. V was pared by 8 bases and J by 5 bases, with 6 bases of the junction left unmatched. The chain's CDR3 is CASGTGGNNEQFF. The CDR3 DNA reads as TGTGCCAGCGGCACGGGAGGCAACAATGAGCAGTTCTTC. The complete variable domain, with remaining parts taken from reference TRBV7-3 and TRBJ2-1, reads GAGVSQTPSNKVTEKGKYVELRCDPISGHTALYWYRQSLGQGPEFLIYFQGTGAADDSGLPNDRFFAVRPEGSVSTLKIQRTERGDSAVYLCASGTGGNNEQFFGPGTRLTVL.

The rearrangement joins TRBV9 to TRBJ2-2; 11 bases match TRBD2. V lost 3 bases, J lost 2 bases, and 3 bases stayed unmatched. Germline loops: CDR1 SGDLS, CDR2 YYNGEE. The CDR3 consists of 16 residues. The CDR3 region has the DNA TGTGCCAGCAGCGCCCTAGCGGGGGGAAACACCGGGGAGCTGTTTTTT. Translation gives CASSALAGGNTGELFF.

This clonotype showed up just a few times. The J gene is TRBJ2-1, the V gene TRBV24-1; D unclear. The CDR3 length is 14 residues. Germline CDR1 and CDR2: KGHDR and SFDVKD. Trimming cost V 3 bases and J 6 bases, with 11 bases left between them. CDR3 DNA sequence: TGTGCCACCAGTGATGGTTGGAGAAGCAATGAGCAGTTCTTC. Protein: CATSDGWRSNEQFF.

This rearrangement joins TRBV20-1 to TRBJ2-7; TRBD2 matches at 13 bases. Per germline, CDR1 DFQATT and CDR2 SNEGSKA (reference sequence). The V segment lost 2 bases and the J segment 5 bases; nucleotides outside the gene matches: 9. The CDR3 has 16 amino acids. The CDR3 region has the DNA TGCAGTGCTAGAAACAGTCCGGGACTAGCGGGGAACGAGCAGTACTTC. Residues: CSARNSPGLAGNEQYF.

The J gene is TRBJ2-3, the V gene TRBV7-9; 12 positions match TRBD2. The CDR3 contains 14 residues. The J segment lost 6 bases and the V segment lost 6 bases, leaving 4 bases of the junction unmatched. Germline values: CDR1 SEHNR, CDR2 FQNEAQ (reference sequence). The CDR3 loop is CASSLAGGQDTQYF. The CDR3 nucleotides read TGTGCCAGCAGTCTAGCGGGGGGGCAGGATACGCAGTATTTT.

This clonotype was counted a few times. The chain has TRBV20-1 and TRBJ1-2, with TRBD1 identical over 10 bases. This CDR3 spans 17 amino acids. CDR1 DFQATT and CDR2 SNEGSKA come from the germline V gene (reference sequence). J was trimmed by 8 bases and V by 1 base; bases with no gene match: 16. In nucleotides, the CDR3 is TGCAGTGCTAGAGTGCGCACAAACCGACAGGGGGCTTGGGGCTACACCTTC. It encodes CSARVRTNRQGAWGYTF.

V is TRBV5-7 and J is TRBJ2-6; D gene unclear. TRBV5-7 is an ORF for which the function is uncertain. The CDR3 consists of 18 residues. V was cut by 0 bases and J by 2 bases, with 15 bases left in between. CDR3 sequence: CASSLGGWSVAGANVLTF. CDR3 in DNA: TGTGCCAGCAGCTTGGGCGGCTGGAGTGTCGCTGGGGCCAACGTCCTGACTTTC.

The chain recombines TRBV2 with TRBJ2-2; 12 nucleotides agree with TRBD2. The CDR3 length is 15 residues. Germline V gene lookup returns CDR1 SNHLY and CDR2 FYNNEI. V lost 6 bases to trimming and J lost 6 bases; unmatched junction nucleotides: 5. The CDR3 protein is CASSLAGGLAGELFF. CDR3 nucleotide sequence: TGTGCCAGCAGCCTAGCGGGAGGGCTGGCCGGGGAGCTGTTTTTT.

The CDR3 sequence: CASSLGDRNTNEKLFF. The CDR3, as DNA: TGCGCCAGCAGCTTGGGTGACCGAAACACTAATGAAAAACTGTTTTTT. The chain recombines TRBV5-1 with TRBJ1-4; D is unresolved. This CDR3 region has 16 residues. Germline loops: CDR1 SGHRS, CDR2 YFSETQ. V was shortened by 0 bases and J by 2 bases, with 11 bases between the two germline ends.

The chain carries TRBV3-1 and TRBJ1-1; a possible D gene is TRBD1 (6 bases). Germline CDR1 is LGHDT and CDR2 is YNNKEL (reference sequence). The CDR3 has 15 amino acids. V was pared by 4 bases and J by 0 bases, with 12 bases between. CDR3 DNA: TGTGCCAGCAGCCCAAGAGGGGGGATGAACACTGAAGCTTTCTTT. Encoded protein: CASSPRGGMNTEAFF.

This clonotype was observed a handful of times. The chain couples TRBV29-1 to TRBJ2-2; TRBD2 aligns across 7 bases. Germline-derived CDR1 and CDR2 are SQVTM and ANQGSEA. The V and J ends lost 7 bases and 3 bases, in that order; junction bases with no gene match: 8. CDR3 size: 14 residues. The CDR3 coding sequence is TGCAGCGCGGTGGGGCTAGCGGACACCGGGGAGCTGTTTTTT. Translating gives CSAVGLADTGELFF.

This clonotype was detected a few times. This chain connects TRBV3-1 to TRBJ2-7, with 7 bases identical to TRBD2. The CDR3 runs to 16 residues. J lost 0 bases, V lost 2 bases, and 7 bases had no gene match. Germline V gene data show CDR1 as LGHDT and CDR2 as YNNKEL (reference sequence). The CDR3 bases are TGTGCCAGCAGCCAACCCCGACTAGCACCCTCCTACGAGCAGTACTTC. As protein: CASSQPRLAPSYEQYF.

The V gene is TRBV12-3 or TRBV12-4, the J gene TRBJ2-7, with 7 bases matching TRBD2. V lost 5 bases and J lost 3; bases outside the gene matches: 4. The CDR3 is made up of 13 amino acids. Here the CDR3 DNA reads TGTGCCAGCAGTCCGGGACTACTCTACGAGCAGTACTTC. Protein sequence: CASSPGLLYEQYF.